This entry concerns a single T cell receptor beta chain. This entry comes from a study of blood T cell repertoires in COVID-19. Study overall: Some COVID-19 samples were acute and others convalescent; all came from the United States, Italy and Spain. Sources were T cells, B-cell-depleted T cells, or PBMCs; the material itself was cDNA or gDNA.

Methods used by the authors: Scientists estimated how many nucleated cells there were by amplifying reference gene primers. This table comes from immunoSEQ multiplex PCR, and its TCRdb copy is limited to in-frame clones, with some not included. That table is the source of V, J and clone size, and D and trimming were worked out from the DNA. Here the sample spans 200,000 to 300,000 clones, approximately 88% being singletons. V shed 5 bases and J 6 bases; nucleotides not matched to a gene: 11. Germline V CDR1 and CDR2: LNHDA, SQIVND (reference sequence). The CDR3 is 15 residues long. This chain uses TRBV19 with TRBJ1-2, with 8 bases lining up with TRBD1. The sample comprised peripheral blood. The clonotype was recovered from a woman in her thirties with acute or convalescent COVID-19. DNA of the CDR3: TGTGCCAGTAGTTGGGGAACAGGGGGAAGGGATGGCTACACCTTC. It codes for CASSWGTGGRDGYTF.